This TCR beta chain is drawn from a study of regulatory T cells in long-lasting Graves disease. Study-wide context: Over-5-year antithyroid drug use with positive TSH receptor antibodies defined persistent Graves' disease in the study. General observations from the study: Newly diagnosed disease favored TRBV20-1 and TRBJ2-1 over persistent disease. Persistent Graves' patients possessed reduced TCR diversity relative to recently diagnosed ones.

Regarding this clonotype: Its antigen is unknown.

In building TCR beta libraries, iRepertoire HTBI primers were used together with Arm-PCR of CDR3 regions. TCRdb re-analysed the multiplex PCR reads in MiXCR, keeping a single row per CDR3 protein. The sample contains around 400,000 distinct CDR3 sequences, around 20% of which appear only once. V lost 0 bases and J 3 bases, leaving 14 bases between the germline ends. The CDR3 runs 15 residues. Germline V lookup: CDR1 DFQATT, CDR2 SNEGSKA (reference sequence). The sample's time point: persistent/refractory GD, antithyroid drugs over 5 years with positive TRAb. PBMC-extracted RNA yielded the TCR library.

The source of this sequence is a female donor with Graves disease. The chain joins TRBV20-1 to TRBJ2-5, with a tentative D call TRBD2 (6 bases). This sample comprised peripheral blood mononuclear cells (PBMCs), obtained when the disease was refractory, from a patient treated with antithyroid drugs. The CDR3 region is CSARDGRASEETQYF. CDR3 DNA sequence: TGCAGTGCTAGAGATGGTAGGGCTAGCGAAGAGACCCAGTACTTC.